Listed below are T cell receptor beta chains from one sample, sequenced in a study of T-cell reconstitution after alpha-beta-depleted transplantation in children. TCRdb re-called the PCR reads through MiXCR, storing one row per CDR3 protein. The data hold around 92,000 distinct CDR3 sequences, with over 9% observed a single time. The specimen comprised PBMCs from the stem cell graft donor, sampled from the stem cell graft. All receptors come from a human donor who donated a stem cell graft to a child with inherited bone marrow failure. Each CDR3 is given without its conserved first and last residue.

j_call v_call cdr3_length cdr3_aa
TRBJ2-2 TRBV7-9 10 ASSLLSWELF
TRBJ2-2 TRBV5-1 16 ASSPLRGGRAETGELF
TRBJ2-7 TRBV7-2 13 ASSRTSGIRYEQY
TRBJ2-3 TRBV20-1 12 SGAGTGSTDTQY
TRBJ2-1 TRBV7-2 13 ASSGSGGGGNEQF
TRBJ2-7 TRBV20-1 11 SAPTAGGREQY
TRBJ1-2 TRBV18 14 ASSPNRDAPLYGYT
TRBJ1-1 TRBV4-3 17 ASSQGFRRGYTRNTEAF
TRBJ2-7 TRBV5-1 12 ASSTGQGEGEQY
TRBJ2-3 TRBV20-1 11 SARGLGRDTQY
TRBJ2-5 TRBV10-3 12 AISESRGGETQY
TRBJ2-5 TRBV20-1 8 SARAETQY
TRBJ2-7 TRBV9 13 SSSPDPTSRAAGY
TRBJ1-1 TRBV29-1 11 SAGQGGGTEAF
TRBJ1-2 TRBV5-5 11 ASSPGQPYGYT
TRBJ2-1 TRBV20-1 13 SARDAGSSYNEQF
TRBJ2-7 TRBV7-2 10 ASSRLLDEQY
TRBJ1-1 TRBV7-9 13 ASSLDREMNTEAF
TRBJ2-7 TRBV7-9 11 ASSLDGNYEQY